This record concerns one T cell receptor (beta chain) sequence. Germline-derived CDR1 and CDR2 are GTSNPN and SVGIG (reference sequence). V was cut by 0 bases and J by 5 bases, with 17 bases left in between. This CDR3 region has 15 residues. The sample belongs to a study of blood T cell repertoires in COVID-19. Study-level background: Acute and convalescent COVID-19 samples came from the United States, Italy and Spain.

Profiled with immunoSEQ multiplex PCR; TCRdb holds only in-frame clones, not every one. The sample holds under 200,000 clones, around 87% seen once. The TCR sequence derives from a man in his 60s with COVID-19, enrolled during active disease. The rearrangement links TRBV30 to TRBJ2-7; D is unclear. The source material was peripheral blood. DNA for the CDR3: TGTGCCTGGAGTGTGCCTGGGCCTCGTTGGGACGAGCAGTACTTC. This sequence encodes CAWSVPGPRWDEQYF.